The present T cell receptor (beta chain) was sequenced within a study of blood T cell repertoires in COVID-19. Method: immunoSEQ multiplex PCR; TCRdb's copy keeps in-frame clones and lacks some. The table has some 240,000 clones, 80% to 90% seen once; the top ten hold 3.5% to 5.5%. With 3 bases removed from V and 5 bases from J, the gap between germline ends came to 13 bases. Germline V gene data show CDR1 as LNHDA and CDR2 as SQIVND (reference sequence). The CDR3 spans 14 residues. The TCR sequence derives from a woman in her thirties or forties who had recovered from COVID-19. The chain carries TRBV19 and TRBJ2-5; tentative D call: TRBD1 (7 bases). The sequenced sample was peripheral blood. CDR3 in amino acids: CASSIGGGLETQYF. The DNA of the CDR3 is TGTGCCAGTAGTATCGGAGGGGGCCTGGAGACCCAGTACTTC.